This T cell receptor beta chain was sequenced in a study of chemoradiotherapy in HPV16-positive cancers (dated by TCRdb to about 2022). For the study in its entirety: Using functional T-cell assays on cells from a couple of HPV16-positive patients, the researchers defined candidate HPV-specific T-cell clones and common TCR motifs. TCR repertoires from around 80 patients with HPV-related cancers were then used to track the candidate HPV-specific TCRs and motifs. Whether T-cell immunity against the HPV oncoproteins E6 and E7 changes during chemoradiotherapy and whether survival is affected by this immunity were examined in the study. The investigation overall reported the following: Only a couple of HPV16-positive patients were used to derive the functional definition of HPV-specific T cells, and the survival association was reported for HPV16-positive patients. In HPV16-positive patients, expansion of HPV-responsive T cells during chemoradiotherapy was found to be associated with improved recurrence-free survival. Expansion of candidate HPV-specific clones and E7-related TCR motifs was observed in the tumor microenvironment during treatment, whereas no such expansion was observed for non-HPV-specific T cells.

Because repertoires were sampled repeatedly during chemoradiotherapy, clonal expansion in the tumor microenvironment could be followed. Regarding this clone: Its recognized antigen is unknown. No base quality information exists; no much larger clone differs at one position.

Library preparation employed the immunoSEQ multiplex PCR assay. The table comes from immuneACCESS by way of TCRdb, which keeps in-frame sequences with V and J called. Part of the clones is missing from these tables; in studies checked, under half for an unresolved V gene and the rest for unknown reasons. This sample is represented by some 17,000 clones; around nine tenths of them were singletons. Together, the top ten hold approximately 2.5% of the sample. CDR1 is given as LNHNV and CDR2 as YYDKDF, both from the germline V gene (reference sequence). The V end gives up 7 bases and the J end 0 bases, leaving 5 bases in the junction not matched to a gene. Including the terminal cysteine and phenylalanine, the CDR3 comprises 14 residues. Kept here is only the CDR3 DNA, which spans 42 bases and is read in frame from base 1.

The sequences come from blood, collected from a patient who underwent chemoradiotherapy. The sequence was obtained from a human donor with HPV-associated anogenital cancer. The chain is made from TRBV15 and TRBJ1-1; 7 bases in the junction line up with TRBD1. The CDR3 in this case is CATTRDRVNTEAFF. The nucleotides read TGTGCCACCACCAGGGACAGAGTGAACACTGAAGCTTTCTTT.